This is a list of T cell receptor beta chains from one sample in a study of OX40 agonist ivuxolimab in advanced cancers. The data were produced by immunoSEQ multiplex PCR, yet TCRdb's version contains in-frame clones alone and is incomplete. Here the sample spans approximately 68,000 clones, around 93% being singletons. Specimen: CD4+ or CD8+ T cells sorted from blood, collected in a trial of the OX40 agonist ivuxolimab. The receptors stem from an adult with an advanced solid tumor such as melanoma, head and neck, liver or kidney cancer. Each CDR3 is given with its conserved first and last residue. D genes are given only for firm matches. Clone size, where shown, is once, few, many, or a class for clones that have expanded.

j_gene: TRBJ1-2
d_gene: .
abundance: .
v_gene: TRBV5-6
CDR3nt: TGTGCCAGCAGCTTGAAAGGGTATGGCTACACCTTC
CDR3aa: CASSLKGYGYTF

j_gene: TRBJ2-5
d_gene: TRBD1
abundance: .
v_gene: TRBV7-8
CDR3nt: TGTGCCAGCAGCGGACGACAGGGGTACCAAGAGACCCAGTACTTC
CDR3aa: CASSGRQGYQETQYF

j_gene: TRBJ2-7
d_gene: .
abundance: .
v_gene: TRBV25-1
CDR3nt: TGTGCCAGCAGTCCAACCGCCTCCCCCTTC
CDR3aa: CASSPTASPF

j_gene: TRBJ2-5
d_gene: .
abundance: .
v_gene: TRBV7-3
CDR3nt: TGTGCCAGCAGCTTAAATGGAGAGACCCAGTACTTC
CDR3aa: CASSLNGETQYF

j_gene: TRBJ1-3
d_gene: .
abundance: .
v_gene: TRBV2
CDR3nt: TGTGCCAGCAGTGAAGCTGGGCCGGACTCTGGAAACACCATATATTTT
CDR3aa: CASSEAGPDSGNTIYF

j_gene: TRBJ2-5
d_gene: TRBD1
abundance: .
v_gene: TRBV18
CDR3nt: TGTGCCAGCTCACCCCAGGGGGATATTGAGACCCAGTACTTC
CDR3aa: CASSPQGDIETQYF

j_gene: TRBJ2-2
d_gene: .
abundance: .
v_gene: TRBV6-1
CDR3nt: TGTGCCAGCAGTGAACAGGAGAACACCGGGGAGCTGTTTTTT
CDR3aa: CASSEQENTGELFF

j_gene: TRBJ1-5
d_gene: TRBD1
abundance: .
v_gene: TRBV2
CDR3nt: TGTGCCAGCAGCTCGACAGGGGGCACGCCCCAGCATTTT
CDR3aa: CASSSTGGTPQHF

j_gene: TRBJ2-3
d_gene: TRBD2
abundance: .
v_gene: TRBV29-1
CDR3nt: TGCAGCGTTAGCGGGGGGGCTTCCACAGATACGCAGTATTTT
CDR3aa: CSVSGGASTDTQYF

j_gene: TRBJ2-1
d_gene: .
abundance: .
v_gene: TRBV7-3
CDR3nt: TGTGCCAGCAGCAGGCCCGGGACACCTTCTTACAATGAGCAGTTCTTC
CDR3aa: CASSRPGTPSYNEQFF

j_gene: TRBJ2-7
d_gene: .
abundance: .
v_gene: TRBV2
CDR3nt: TGTGCCAGCAGTGAGGAGTCAGGTCCAGGCTACGAGCAGTACTTC
CDR3aa: CASSEESGPGYEQYF

j_gene: TRBJ1-1
d_gene: .
abundance: .
v_gene: TRBV6-5
CDR3nt: TGTGCCAGCAGTTACTCAAGGCCGATCCGCCAAGCTTTCTTT
CDR3aa: CASSYSRPIRQAFF

j_gene: TRBJ2-5
d_gene: .
abundance: once
v_gene: TRBV5-1
CDR3nt: TGCGCCAGCAGCGAACAGGGGGGGCTCGGGGAGACCCAGTACTTC
CDR3aa: CASSEQGGLGETQYF

j_gene: TRBJ2-1
d_gene: .
abundance: .
v_gene: TRBV5-4
CDR3nt: TGTGCCAGCAGCTTCGGGACTCCCGTTAGCTCCTACAATGAGCAGTTCTTC
CDR3aa: CASSFGTPVSSYNEQFF

j_gene: TRBJ2-1
d_gene: TRBD2
abundance: .
v_gene: TRBV18
CDR3nt: TGTGCCAGCTCACCACCGGGACTAAGCGGGAATGAGCAGTTCTTC
CDR3aa: CASSPPGLSGNEQFF

j_gene: TRBJ2-2
d_gene: .
abundance: .
v_gene: TRBV12-5
CDR3nt: TGTGCTAGTGGTTTGGGGCCTCAGGGATCCGGGGAGCTGTTTTTT
CDR3aa: CASGLGPQGSGELFF

j_gene: TRBJ1-6
d_gene: TRBD1
abundance: .
v_gene: TRBV7-2
CDR3nt: TGTGCCAGCAGTTACGACAGGGCCTCCTATAATTCACCCCTCCACTTT
CDR3aa: CASSYDRASYNSPLHF

j_gene: TRBJ2-7
d_gene: .
abundance: .
v_gene: TRBV7-8
CDR3nt: TGTGCCAGCAGCTCAAGACTAGGGGAGGCCGAGCAGTACTTC
CDR3aa: CASSSRLGEAEQYF

j_gene: TRBJ2-6
d_gene: .
abundance: .
v_gene: TRBV19
CDR3nt: TGTGCCGTAGGGGTCCTAAGCTCTGGGGCCAACGTCCTGACTTTC
CDR3aa: CAVGVLSSGANVLTF

j_gene: TRBJ2-7
d_gene: TRBD2
abundance: .
v_gene: TRBV4-1
CDR3nt: TGCGCCAGCAGGGCTAGCGGGAGGTCCTCCGAGCAGTACTTC
CDR3aa: CASRASGRSSEQYF

j_gene: TRBJ2-3
d_gene: TRBD2
abundance: .
v_gene: TRBV5-4
CDR3nt: TGTGCCAGCAGCTTGGCCGCTAGCGGGGGGGCGGCCGATACGCAGTATTTT
CDR3aa: CASSLAASGGAADTQYF

j_gene: TRBJ2-2
d_gene: TRBD1
abundance: .
v_gene: TRBV15
CDR3nt: TGTGCCACCACCGGGACAGTAGTCAGCACCGGGGAGCTGTTTTTT
CDR3aa: CATTGTVVSTGELFF

j_gene: TRBJ1-2
d_gene: TRBD1
abundance: .
v_gene: TRBV6-5
CDR3nt: TGTGCCAGCAGTTACTCTTGGGACAGGGGTGGCTACACCTTC
CDR3aa: CASSYSWDRGGYTF

j_gene: TRBJ1-1
d_gene: TRBD1
abundance: .
v_gene: TRBV5-1
CDR3nt: TGCGCCAGCAGCTTGGGGACAGGAAACACTGAAGCTTTCTTT
CDR3aa: CASSLGTGNTEAFF

j_gene: TRBJ1-1
d_gene: .
abundance: .
v_gene: TRBV30
CDR3nt: TGTGCCTGGAGTGGGGCGGTAAGTGGCACTGAAGCTTTCTTT
CDR3aa: CAWSGAVSGTEAFF

j_gene: TRBJ2-1
d_gene: .
abundance: .
v_gene: TRBV19
CDR3nt: TGTGCCAGTAGTACGGCCGGGAGACGCAATGAGCAGTTCTTC
CDR3aa: CASSTAGRRNEQFF

j_gene: TRBJ1-6
d_gene: .
abundance: .
v_gene: TRBV7-8
CDR3nt: TGTGCCAGCAGCCCCGGGTGGGGGCATTCACCCCTCCACTTT
CDR3aa: CASSPGWGHSPLHF

j_gene: TRBJ2-7
d_gene: TRBD2
abundance: once
v_gene: TRBV9
CDR3nt: TGTGCCAGCAGCGCGGGACTAGCGGGCACCTACGAGCAGTACTTC
CDR3aa: CASSAGLAGTYEQYF

j_gene: TRBJ2-7
d_gene: .
abundance: .
v_gene: TRBV6-1
CDR3nt: TGTGCCAGCAGTGAATATCGGGGTACCTACGAGCAGTACTTC
CDR3aa: CASSEYRGTYEQYF

j_gene: TRBJ1-1
d_gene: TRBD1
abundance: .
v_gene: TRBV2
CDR3nt: TGTGCCACTACCGGGCAGGGGGCTTCTGAAGCTTTCTTT
CDR3aa: CATTGQGASEAFF

j_gene: TRBJ2-1
d_gene: TRBD1
abundance: .
v_gene: TRBV6-5
CDR3nt: TGTGCCAGCAAATACAGGGGTGGGTACAATGAGCAGTTCTTC
CDR3aa: CASKYRGGYNEQFF

j_gene: TRBJ1-6
d_gene: TRBD1
abundance: .
v_gene: TRBV5-1
CDR3nt: TGCGCCAGCAGCTTGGCCGGGACAGGGGGCTTCCCCCTCCACTTT
CDR3aa: CASSLAGTGGFPLHF

j_gene: TRBJ1-2
d_gene: TRBD1
abundance: .
v_gene: TRBV25-1
CDR3nt: TGTGCCAGCAGTAAAACAGGGGGCTCAGCGGGCGGCTACACCTTC
CDR3aa: CASSKTGGSAGGYTF

j_gene: TRBJ2-2
d_gene: .
abundance: .
v_gene: TRBV7-9
CDR3nt: TGTGCTTCTCAGGAAGGCGGGGAAACCGGGGAGCTGTTTTTT
CDR3aa: CASQEGGETGELFF

j_gene: TRBJ2-1
d_gene: TRBD2
abundance: .
v_gene: TRBV6-1
CDR3nt: TGTGCCAGCAGGGGGACTAGCGGGAGTTACAATGAGCAGTTCTTC
CDR3aa: CASRGTSGSYNEQFF

j_gene: TRBJ2-6
d_gene: TRBD1
abundance: .
v_gene: TRBV15
CDR3nt: TGTGCCACCAGCAATGCCAGGGGGCGGTCTGGGGCCAACGTCCTGACTTTC
CDR3aa: CATSNARGRSGANVLTF

j_gene: TRBJ2-3
d_gene: .
abundance: .
v_gene: TRBV5-1
CDR3nt: TGCGCCAGCAGCTTGTTGGGACACACAGATACGCAGTATTTT
CDR3aa: CASSLLGHTDTQYF

j_gene: TRBJ2-3
d_gene: .
abundance: .
v_gene: TRBV6-5
CDR3nt: TGTGCCAGCAGGGCCCAGGGGCCTCCCACAGATACGCAGTATTTT
CDR3aa: CASRAQGPPTDTQYF

j_gene: TRBJ1-4
d_gene: TRBD1
abundance: .
v_gene: TRBV30
CDR3nt: TGTGCCTACAACCCTGGACAGGGAACTAATGAAAAACTGTTTTTT
CDR3aa: CAYNPGQGTNEKLFF

j_gene: TRBJ1-3
d_gene: TRBD1
abundance: .
v_gene: TRBV27
CDR3nt: TGTGCCAGCAGTTTACAGGGGGCACTAGGAAACACCATATATTTT
CDR3aa: CASSLQGALGNTIYF

j_gene: TRBJ1-6
d_gene: .
abundance: .
v_gene: TRBV19
CDR3nt: TGTGCCAGTAGTTCCCACCCTTCAGGGAACAATTCACCCCTCCACTTT
CDR3aa: CASSSHPSGNNSPLHF

j_gene: TRBJ1-1
d_gene: .
abundance: once
v_gene: TRBV2
CDR3nt: TGTGCCAGTTACATAGGGTTCTCTGAAGCTTTCTTT
CDR3aa: CASYIGFSEAFF